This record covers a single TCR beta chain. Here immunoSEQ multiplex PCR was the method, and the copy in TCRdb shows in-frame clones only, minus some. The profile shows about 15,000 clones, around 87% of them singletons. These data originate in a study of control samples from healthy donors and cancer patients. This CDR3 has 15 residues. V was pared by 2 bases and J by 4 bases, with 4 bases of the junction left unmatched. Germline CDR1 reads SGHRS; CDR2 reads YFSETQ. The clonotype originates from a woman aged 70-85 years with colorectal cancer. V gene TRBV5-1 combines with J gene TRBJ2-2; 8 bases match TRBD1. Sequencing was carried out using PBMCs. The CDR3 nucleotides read TGCGCCAGCAGCTTACCAGGGGGCGGCACCGGGGAGCTGTTTTTT. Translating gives CASSLPGGGTGELFF.